The entry that follows covers one T cell receptor beta chain sequence. The antigen remains unidentified. The data derive from a study of cytomegalovirus exposure and HLA in healthy donors. The study's findings and limits: Presence/absence analyses assumed roughly uniform sequencing depth across donors, which may not hold. Certain sequence variants were highly shared and formed a cluster, and this cluster was likely a sequencing artifact.

A multiplex PCR was run with 60 Vbeta primers and 13 Jbeta primers. Authors' methods: Counted up in a later analysis, unique TCR beta chains came to about 80 million, with roughly 11 million shared. Libraries were prepared by immunoSEQ multiplex PCR; TCRdb keeps only in-frame clonotypes and omits some of them. V, J and clone size derive from that table, while D and trimming were established from the DNA sequence. In the table there are about 57,000 clones, more than 75% of which are singletons. This TCR was sampled from a male donor in good health and CMV-seronegative. What was sequenced was PBMCs.

The CDR3 bases are TGTGCCACCAGCAGAGCCCATGGGGCAGGCGTGAATGAAAAACTGTTTTTT. It yields the protein CATSRAHGAGVNEKLFF. V gene TRBV15 combines with J gene TRBJ1-4, with D maybe TRBD1 (5 bases). The CDR3 extends over 17 amino acids. CDR1 is LNHNV, CDR2 YYDKDF, per germline (reference sequence). V was pared by 1 base and J by 5 bases, with 17 bases between.